This entry concerns a single T cell receptor (beta chain). What it binds is unknown. Assay: immunoSEQ multiplex PCR; the TCRdb copy retains only in-frame clones and omits some. Altogether 30,000 to 45,000 clones are present, about 80% being singletons, with the ten largest covering less than 2%. This entry comes from a study of OX40 agonist ivuxolimab in advanced cancers. On the study more broadly: Patients received ivuxolimab, an intravenous treatment, every 2 weeks at 0.01 to 10 mg/kg. Patients with hepatocellular carcinoma, melanoma, renal cell or head and neck cancer made up the dose-escalation patients. A mean age of roughly 60 years, range about 23 to 80, was recorded, and approximately 79% were male. Notes on the study in general: CD4+ and CD8+ blood T cells expanded clonally by week 6 at 0.1 to 3.0 mg/kg.

The V end was cut by 4 bases, the J end by 4 bases, with 9 bases between. The length of the CDR3 is 13 residues. Germline CDR1 reads SEHNR; CDR2 reads FQNEAQ (reference sequence). The chain carries TRBV7-9 and TRBJ2-3, with D hard to call. This sequence originates from an adult with an advanced solid tumor such as melanoma, head and neck, liver or kidney cancer. The sample consisted of CD4+ or CD8+ T cells sorted from blood, taken in a trial of the OX40 agonist ivuxolimab. CDR3 nucleotides: TGTGCCAGCAGCTCCGGGCCCTCAGATACGCAGTATTTT. Translated: CASSSGPSDTQYF.